The clone carrying this T cell receptor beta chain qualifies as large. Its antigen is unidentified. These data belong to a study of circulating CD8 cells and anti-PD-1 response in melanoma. Study-wide findings and caveats: The cohort mixed treatment-naive and previously treated patients. A small cohort with few responders supplied the baseline and M1 comparisons. Subset repertoires were largely private at M1, with under 8% shared.

Using approximately 15 ng of total RNA, TCR libraries were made with the QIAseq Immune Repertoire TCR panel. TCRdb itself ran the reads through MiXCR, one entry per CDR3 protein. Altogether some 130 distinct CDR3 sequences are present, 5.9% being singletons, with the ten largest covering 62%. V was trimmed by 3 bases and J by 13 bases, leaving 15 bases between them. CDR3 length: 12 residues. Looked up from germline, CDR1 is LNHDA and CDR2 is SQIVND (reference sequence). Four subsets defined by PD-1 and/or TIGIT were sorted from live CD3+CD8+TCRalphabeta+ cells. The sample here was CD8+ T cells from PBMCs, taken at baseline or after one month of anti-PD-1 therapy (not recorded which). The chain joins TRBV19 to TRBJ2-5; D gene uncertain. The receptor comes from a human donor with melanoma. The DNA for the CDR3 is TGTGCCAGTAGTATCGACGGCATCTTCCTGTACTTC. Encoded protein: CASSIDGIFLYF. The full variable domain, its missing parts supplied by reference TRBV19 and TRBJ2-5, is DGGITQSPKYLFRKEGQNVTLSCEQNLNHDAMYWYRQDPGQGLRLIYYSQIVNDFQKGDIAEGYSVSREKKESFPLTVTSAQKNPTAFYLCASSIDGIFLYFGPGTRLLVL.